A single sample gave rise to the 18 T cell receptor beta chains below, sequenced in a study of spatial heterogeneity in lung cancer. Study findings and constraints: How many expanded intratumoral alpha and beta TCRs were present tracked the tumor mutation count, which was a count of nonsynonymous mutations.

From the 5' RACE reads, TCRdb called clonotypes with MiXCR, one entry per CDR3 protein. The repertoire consists of around 26,000 distinct CDR3 sequences, with about 9.3% occurring once and the leading ten covering roughly 8%. These receptors' targets are unknown. Indicated time point: sample taken at primary tumor resection. The sequenced sample was lung tumor tissue, obtained at surgery. Receptor source: a male donor with early-stage non-small cell lung cancer.

This clonotype occurred many times. V is TRBV2 and J is TRBJ1-5, with D uncertain. Germline V CDR1 and CDR2: SNHLY, FYNNEI. Trimming took 5 bases from V and 0 from J, leaving 11 bases between them. CDR3 length: 15 amino acids. This CDR3 is CASSTLRFSNQPQHF. The CDR3 DNA reads TGTGCCAGCAGTACCTTAAGATTTAGCAATCAGCCCCAGCATTTT.

This clonotype was detected many times. The J gene is TRBJ2-3, the V gene TRBV4-1; 12 nucleotides align to TRBD2. The length of the CDR3 is 19 residues. Trimming at V came to 0 bases and at J to 3 bases, leaving 10 bases not matched to a gene. Per germline, CDR1 MGHRA and CDR2 YSYEKL. CDR3 amino acids: CASSQDNTLAGGRTDTQYF. The CDR3 DNA follows: TGCGCCAGCAGCCAAGATAACACACTAGCGGGAGGCAGGACAGATACGCAGTATTTT.

This clonotype was counted many times. The chain has TRBV6-5 and TRBJ2-4; 10 bases match TRBD1. CDR1 and CDR2 (germline): MNHEY, SVGAGI. There are 15 residues in the CDR3. After removal of 6 bases from V and 10 bases from J, the junction contained 12 bases not matched to a gene. In nucleotides, the CDR3 is TGTGCCAGCAGCAGACAGGGGGCCTATGCAGGAATTCAGTACTTC. It yields the protein CASSRQGAYAGIQYF.

The V and J genes are TRBV11-2 and TRBJ2-1; 7 bases fit TRBD1. V trimming: 1 base; J trimming: 2 bases; junction bases outside the gene matches: 2. CDR3 length: 15 residues. Germline V lookup: CDR1 SGHAT, CDR2 FQNNGV. CDR3 coding DNA: TGTGCCAGCAGCTTAGCCAGGGGGACCTACAATGAGCAGTTCTTC. It translates to CASSLARGTYNEQFF.

This clonotype has a count of ten or more. The gene calls are TRBV15 and TRBJ1-2; 8 bases match TRBD1. The V segment lost 4 bases and the J segment 2 bases; nucleotides outside the gene matches: 6. There are 15 residues in the CDR3. Germline loops: CDR1 LNHNV, CDR2 YYDKDF (reference sequence). CDR3 sequence: CATSTRQGTNYGYTF. The CDR3 DNA reads TGTGCCACCAGCACCCGACAGGGGACGAACTATGGCTACACCTTC.

This clonotype has at least ten counts. The J gene is TRBJ1-5, the V gene TRBV2; D unresolved. CDR3 length: 14 amino acids. V was clipped by 6 bases and J by 7 bases, with 16 bases between them. The V gene's germline CDR1 is SNHLY and CDR2 FYNNEI. The chain's CDR3 is CASRGGSGGQPQHF. For the CDR3, the DNA is TGTGCCAGCAGGGGAGGGTCTGGAGGGCAGCCCCAGCATTTT.

The chain combines TRBV6-1 with TRBJ1-5; 10 nucleotides match TRBD1. The CDR3 loop spans 14 amino acids. CDR1 is MNHNS, CDR2 SASEGT, per germline. After removal of 8 bases from V and 1 base from J, the junction contained 2 bases not matched to a gene. The CDR3 nucleotides are TGTGCCAGCGAGGGACAGGGGAGCAATCAGCCCCAGCATTTT. Protein: CASEGQGSNQPQHF.

This clonotype was seen more than once but under ten times. The CDR3 here is CSVGLAGGTGELFF. CDR3 nucleotide sequence: TGCAGCGTTGGACTCGCAGGGGGCACCGGGGAGCTGTTTTTT. The rearrangement links TRBV29-1 to TRBJ2-2; 7 nucleotides agree with TRBD1. CDR1 is SQVTM, CDR2 ANQGSEA, per germline. The CDR3 runs to 14 residues. J gave up 4 bases and V 4 bases, and 6 bases lay outside the gene matches.

This clonotype was seen repeatedly, ten times or more. The DNA of the CDR3 is TGTGCCAGCAGCGTGGGGCTAGCGGGAGGCGACACCGGGGAGCTGTTTTTT. Translating it yields CASSVGLAGGDTGELFF. V usage is TRBV9 and J usage is TRBJ2-2, with 11 bases aligning to TRBD2. Trimming at V came to 2 bases and at J to 3 bases, leaving 6 bases not matched to a gene. CDR3 length: 17 amino acids. Germline loops: CDR1 SGDLS, CDR2 YYNGEE.

The table lists this clonotype with many counts. The rearrangement joins TRBV7-2 to TRBJ1-5; tentatively, D is TRBD1 (5 bases). This CDR3 region has 15 residues. Germline lookup yields CDR1 SGHTA and CDR2 FQGNSA. V was cut by 5 bases and J by 1 base, with 12 bases left in between. CDR3 loop: CASSPPGGSNQPQHF. The DNA of the CDR3 is TGTGCCAGCAGCCCCCCTGGGGGGAGCAATCAGCCCCAGCATTTT.

This clonotype has a handful of counts. The V call is TRBV11-2, the J call TRBJ2-1; D uncertain. The V end lost 2 bases, the J end lost 9 bases, and 17 bases lay between the germline ends. CDR3 length equals 15 residues. Germline V gives CDR1 SGHAT, CDR2 FQNNGV. Here the CDR3 DNA reads TGTGCCAGCAGCTTATCTGCTAGAGGCGTACTTGAGCAGTTCTTC. This encodes CASSLSARGVLEQFF.

This clonotype was counted a few times. The chain has TRBV6-2 or TRBV6-3 and TRBJ2-5; unclear D gene. The V and J ends lost 3 bases and 2 bases respectively, with 4 bases between them. CDR1 and CDR2 (germline): MNHEY, SVGEGT. CDR3 length: 12 residues. The CDR3 loop reads CASSYRQETQYF. The CDR3 DNA reads TGTGCCAGCAGTTATCGGCAAGAGACCCAGTACTTC.

This clonotype came up a few times. CDR3 DNA: TGCAGTGCTAGTCCGCTAGGTGTCGAGACCCAGTACTTC. Residues: CSASPLGVETQYF. The chain uses TRBV20-1 and TRBJ2-5; no firm D call. This CDR3 spans 13 amino acids. V dropped 3 bases and J dropped 5 bases, with 13 bases sitting between them. Germline V gene sequence: CDR1 DFQATT, CDR2 SNEGSKA (reference sequence).

At least ten counts were recorded for this clonotype. The chain couples TRBV3-1 to TRBJ2-4, with D possibly TRBD2 on 5 matching bases. CDR3 length equals 11 residues. Germline V gene sequence: CDR1 LGHDT, CDR2 YNNKEL (reference sequence). The V and J ends lost 6 bases and 8 bases respectively, with 8 bases between them. CDR3 residues: CASRIGDIQYF. The CDR3 nucleotides read TGTGCCAGCAGAATCGGGGACATTCAGTACTTC.

This clonotype was picked up many times. The chain has TRBV7-9 and TRBJ2-7; the D is unclear. The CDR3 has 16 amino acids. The ends were cut back, 1 base at V and 0 bases at J, with 13 bases in the middle. Germline lookup yields CDR1 SEHNR and CDR2 FQNEAQ (reference sequence). The CDR3 DNA is TGTGCCAGCAGCTTAGGGACCGGCGGTTTCTCCTACGAGCAGTACTTC. It translates to CASSLGTGGFSYEQYF.

In the case of this clonotype: Since a much larger clone is just one base distant, this may be a read error. V usage is TRBV7-2 and J usage is TRBJ2-3; D gene uncertain. Germline V lookup: CDR1 SGHTA, CDR2 FQGNSA. Trimming removed 5 bases at V and 4 bases at J, with 7 bases between. The CDR3 is 12 amino acids. Written as DNA, the CDR3 is TGTGCCAGCAGCCCCTGGGCAGATACGCAGTATTTT. Amino acids: CASSPWADTQYF.

This clonotype has at least ten counts. V usage is TRBV28 and J usage is TRBJ1-5; D is ambiguous. Trimming removed 2 bases at V and 6 bases at J, with 11 bases between. The V gene's germline CDR1 is MDHEN and CDR2 SYDVKM. CDR3 length equals 14 residues. The CDR3 reads CASSLPPPAQPQHF. The DNA of the CDR3 is TGTGCCAGCAGTTTACCGCCGCCCGCTCAGCCCCAGCATTTT.

Many counts were recorded for this clonotype. V and J are TRBV7-2 and TRBJ2-2, with TRBD1 identical over 10 bases. Germline CDR1 and CDR2: SGHTA and FQGNSA. The CDR3 has 16 residues. The V gene end was trimmed by 1 base and the J gene end by 3 bases; junction bases not matched to a gene: 2. The CDR3: CASSLGGQGYTGELFF. In DNA, the CDR3 is TGTGCCAGCAGCTTAGGGGGACAGGGGTACACCGGGGAGCTGTTTTTT.